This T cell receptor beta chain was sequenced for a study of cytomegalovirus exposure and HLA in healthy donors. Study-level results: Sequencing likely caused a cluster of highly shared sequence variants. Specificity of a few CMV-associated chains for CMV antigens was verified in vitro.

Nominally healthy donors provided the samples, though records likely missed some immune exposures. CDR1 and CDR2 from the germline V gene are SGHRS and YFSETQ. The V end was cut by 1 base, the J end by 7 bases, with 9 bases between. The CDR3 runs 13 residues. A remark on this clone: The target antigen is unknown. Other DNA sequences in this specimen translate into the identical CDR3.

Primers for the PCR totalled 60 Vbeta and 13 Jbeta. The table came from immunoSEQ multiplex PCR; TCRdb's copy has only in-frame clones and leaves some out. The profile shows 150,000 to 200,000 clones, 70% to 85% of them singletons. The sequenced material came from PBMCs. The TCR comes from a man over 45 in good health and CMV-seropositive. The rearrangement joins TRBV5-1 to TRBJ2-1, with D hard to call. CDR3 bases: TGCGCCAGCAGCTTGAGTCTCGGTAATGAGCAGTTCTTC. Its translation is CASSLSLGNEQFF.